Below are 23 T cell receptor beta chains sequenced from a single sample in a study of T-cell memory formation after mild COVID-19. TCRdb ran MiXCR on the 5' RACE reads and lists one entry per CDR3 protein. The sample records some 290,000 distinct CDR3 sequences, around 15% being singletons. Source material: PBMCs or a T cell subset sorted from them (not recorded which). The receptors stem from a man between 18 and 29 years old who had mild COVID-19 (a few samples of this study predate the infection). Cell type and time point are not known.

V is TRBV15 and J is TRBJ2-6; D unclear. The CDR3 has 13 amino acids. Germline V gives CDR1 LNHNV, CDR2 YYDKDF (reference sequence). V lost 0 bases and J 8 bases, leaving 5 bases between the germline ends. For the CDR3, the DNA is TGTGCCACCAGCAGAGATCGGTCCAACGTCCTGACTTTC. Amino acid sequence: CATSRDRSNVLTF.

This chain uses TRBV10-3 with TRBJ2-5; D ambiguous. The CDR3 sequence is 13 residues long. CDR1 is ENHRY and CDR2 is SYGVKD in the germline V gene. V lost 0 bases and J 0 bases, leaving 2 bases between the germline ends. In nucleotides, the CDR3 is TGTGCCATCAGTGAGTCGTACCAAGAGACCCAGTACTTC. This translates into CAISESYQETQYF.

The chain recombines TRBV5-6 with TRBJ2-7; D is possibly TRBD2 (5 bases). The ends were cut back, 6 bases at V and 6 bases at J, with 13 bases in the middle. This CDR3 spans 12 amino acids. Looked up from germline, CDR1 is SGHDT and CDR2 is YYEEEE. CDR3 sequence: CASTAGGIEQYV. The DNA for the CDR3 is TGTGCCAGCACCGCCGGAGGAATCGAGCAGTACGTC.

The J gene is TRBJ1-2, the V gene TRBV4-1, with D uncertain. V lost 6 bases and J lost 8, with 19 bases in between. This CDR3 has 14 amino acids. Germline CDR1 is MGHRA and CDR2 is YSYEKL. The CDR3 region has the DNA TGCGCCAGCAGGCCTGCCGGCCAGCGTGAGGGCTACACCTTC. This gives the protein CASRPAGQREGYTF.

This clonotype was counted only a few times. The genes are TRBV7-2 and TRBJ2-5, with 8 positions matching TRBD1. With 5 bases clipped from V and 1 base from J, the junction kept 6 bases outside the gene matches. This CDR3 has 15 amino acids. CDR1 SGHTA and CDR2 FQGNSA come from the germline V gene. Here the CDR3 reads CASSPRDRSQETQYF. The CDR3 nucleotides are TGTGCCAGCAGCCCACGGGACAGGTCCCAAGAGACCCAGTACTTC.

This clonotype was seen repeatedly, ten times or more. The V call is TRBV4-3, the J call TRBJ2-2; D may be TRBD1 or TRBD2 (6 bases each). The CDR3 totals 18 residues. Germline values: CDR1 LGHNA, CDR2 YSLEER. The V and J ends lost 0 bases and 2 bases respectively, with 16 bases between them. CDR3 in DNA: TGCGCCAGCAGCCAAGAACCCCCCGGGGGCATAAACACCGGGGAGCTGTTTTTT. Protein sequence: CASSQEPPGGINTGELFF.

The V call is TRBV12-3 or TRBV12-4, the J call TRBJ2-1; no clear D. This CDR3 contains 10 residues. V was trimmed by 4 bases and J by 8 bases, leaving 3 bases between them. The CDR3 region is CASSSDEQFF. DNA of the CDR3: TGTGCCAGCAGTTCTGATGAGCAGTTCTTC.

This clonotype turned up a few times. V usage is TRBV18 and J usage is TRBJ1-4, with D perhaps matching TRBD1 (5 bases). This CDR3 has 12 residues. Deletions cut 3 bases from V and 11 bases from J, with 10 bases between. From germline, CDR1 is KGHSH and CDR2 LQKENI. The CDR3 reads CASSPIEGKLFF. The CDR3 nucleotides read TGTGCCAGCTCACCTATTGAGGGGAAACTGTTTTTT.

The chain employs TRBV29-1 and TRBJ2-3, with 7 bases fitting TRBD2. Trimming took 6 bases from V and 1 from J; bases not matched to a gene: 4. CDR1 is SQVTM and CDR2 is ANQGSEA in the germline V gene. The CDR3 is 13 amino acids. CDR3 sequence reads: CSVAGRGTDTQYF. CDR3 sequence (DNA): TGCAGCGTAGCGGGGAGAGGCACAGATACGCAGTATTTT.

The chain carries TRBV7-9 and TRBJ1-6, with D perhaps TRBD1 (5 bases). Per the germline V gene, CDR1 is SEHNR and CDR2 is FQNEAQ (reference sequence). Trimming took 6 bases from V and 0 from J, leaving 15 bases between them. The CDR3 has 17 residues. The CDR3 DNA reads as TGTGCCAGCAGACGCGGGACCCCCAGCTCCTATAATTCACCCCTCCACTTT. Its protein is CASRRGTPSSYNSPLHF. Variable domain in full (rest from reference TRBV7-9 and TRBJ1-6): DTGVSQNPRHKITKRGQNVTFRCDPISEHNRLYWYRQTLGQGPEFLTYFQNEAQLEKSRLLSDRFSAERPKGSFSTLEIQRTEQGDSAMYLCASRRGTPSSYNSPLHFGNGTRLTVT.

The chain joins TRBV28 to TRBJ2-7; D gene ambiguous. Trimming removed 4 bases at V and 3 bases at J, with 10 bases between. The germline V gene has CDR1 MDHEN and CDR2 SYDVKM. This CDR3 spans 13 amino acids. Here the CDR3 DNA reads TGTGCCAGCAGTTCCCCCAAGCACTACGAGCAGTACGTC. Amino acids: CASSSPKHYEQYV.

This clonotype was detected many times. The gene calls are TRBV6-5 and TRBJ2-7; D unresolved. Trimming pared 8 bases from V and 1 base from J, leaving 18 bases between. The CDR3 loop spans 15 amino acids. CDR1 and CDR2 (germline): MNHEY, SVGAGI. The CDR3 sequence: CASPARAKHSYEQYV. For the CDR3, the DNA is TGTGCCAGCCCAGCCCGGGCGAAACATTCCTACGAGCAGTACGTC.

This clonotype was seen only a few times. The chain is built from TRBV12-3 or TRBV12-4 and TRBJ2-7, with D uncertain. The length of the CDR3 is 15 residues. Trimming removed 6 bases from V and 0 bases from J, with 15 bases in between. CDR3 in DNA: TGTGCCAGCAGGTCCAATACCATGATCTCCTACGAGCAGTACTTC. It is translated as CASRSNTMISYEQYF.

The rearrangement joins TRBV6-5 to TRBJ2-1; D may be TRBD1 (7 bases). This CDR3 is built from 14 residues. Germline V gene sequence: CDR1 MNHEY, CDR2 SVGAGI. Trimming took 0 bases from V and 8 from J, leaving 11 bases between them. CDR3 DNA: TGTGCCAGCAGTTACTCGACAGGGAGGCATGAGCAGTTCTTC. It is translated as CASSYSTGRHEQFF.

The V call is TRBV6-2 or TRBV6-3, the J call TRBJ2-1; the D is unclear. Germline assignment: CDR1 MNHEY and CDR2 SVGEGT. Trimming left V 5 bases short and J 7 bases short, with 9 bases between. This CDR3 spans 12 amino acids. CDR3 coding DNA: TGTGCCAGCAGTCTCTTGGCAAATGAGCAGTTCTTC. Its translation is CASSLLANEQFF.

This clonotype was counted between two and nine times. The chain carries TRBV5-5 and TRBJ2-3, with 7 bases that match TRBD1. This CDR3 comprises 18 residues. The V and J ends lost 1 base and 2 bases, in that order; junction bases with no gene match: 13. The germline V gene encodes CDR1 SGHKS and CDR2 YYEKEE (reference sequence). The CDR3 loop reads CASSLPAFGTVYTDTQYF. Here the CDR3 DNA reads TGTGCCAGCAGCTTGCCCGCTTTTGGGACAGTCTACACAGATACGCAGTATTTT.

This clonotype was picked up many times. This chain links TRBV12-3 or TRBV12-4 with TRBJ2-3; D is possibly TRBD2 (6 bases). Trimming cost V 7 bases and J 1 base, with 15 bases left between them. The length of the CDR3 is 15 residues. The CDR3 protein is CASTMRRGGTDTQYF. The CDR3 DNA reads as TGTGCCAGCACCATGAGGAGGGGCGGCACAGATACGCAGTATTTT.

This clonotype has more than one count but fewer than ten. This chain links TRBV6-2 or TRBV6-3 with TRBJ1-5; D gene unclear. V lost 1 base to trimming and J lost 5 bases, with 6 bases between them. CDR3 length: 13 amino acids. Germline CDR1 reads MNHEY; CDR2 reads SVGEGT. This chain's CDR3 is CASSYWSHQPQHF. CDR3 sequence (DNA): TGTGCCAGCAGTTACTGGAGCCATCAGCCCCAGCATTTT.

This clonotype was seen only a few times. The chain links TRBV7-2 to TRBJ2-5, with D unclear. The CDR3 covers 14 residues. Germline V gene lookup returns CDR1 SGHTA and CDR2 FQGNSA. V lost 2 bases to trimming and J lost 0 bases, with 7 bases between them. The CDR3 DNA follows: TGTGCCAGCAGCTTATTTACGTACCAAGAGACCCAGTACTTC. Amino acids: CASSLFTYQETQYF.

This clonotype showed up many times. The chain is built from TRBV7-9 and TRBJ2-2, with D possibly being TRBD2 (6 bases). V was pared by 6 bases and J by 4 bases, with 15 bases between. This CDR3 is 15 amino acids long. Germline V gene sequence: CDR1 SEHNR, CDR2 FQNEAQ (reference sequence). This chain's CDR3 is CASRLKEGGTGELFF. CDR3 nucleotides: TGTGCCAGCAGATTGAAGGAGGGAGGCACCGGGGAGCTGTTTTTT.

In its sample, this clonotype was seen a few times. The CDR3 here is CASSFAGYEQFF. DNA of the CDR3: TGTGCCAGCAGCTTTGCGGGCTATGAGCAGTTCTTC. The chain couples TRBV7-2 to TRBJ2-1; tentatively, D is TRBD2 (5 bases). The CDR3 totals 12 residues. CDR1 is SGHTA, CDR2 FQGNSA, per germline. Trimming pared 3 bases from V and 8 bases from J, leaving 8 bases between.

The chain combines TRBV9 with TRBJ1-2; 7 nucleotides align to TRBD1. The ends lost 0 bases at V and 8 bases at J; junction bases unmatched: 7. CDR3 length: 14 residues. Germline CDR1 is SGDLS and CDR2 is YYNGEE. The CDR3 DNA reads TGTGCCAGCAGCGTAGATGGAGGGGGCTTCGGCTACACCTTC. This sequence encodes CASSVDGGGFGYTF.

This clonotype was picked up many times. This chain connects TRBV7-2 to TRBJ1-1; D not resolved. Germline-derived CDR1 and CDR2 are SGHTA and FQGNSA. V was cut by 5 bases and J by 0 bases, with 10 bases left in between. The CDR3 runs to 14 residues. CDR3 residues: CASSPFGLNTEAFF. The CDR3 bases are TGTGCCAGCAGCCCCTTCGGCTTGAACACTGAAGCTTTCTTT.